This T cell receptor (beta chain) appears in the sequencing data of a study of control samples from healthy donors and cancer patients. Clones were read by immunoSEQ multiplex PCR, and TCRdb kept only the in-frame ones, dropping some. The repertoire includes 65,000 to 95,000 clones, about 88% of them detected once, and 7.2% sits in the top ten. With 5 bases clipped from V and 8 bases from J, the junction kept 12 bases outside the gene matches. Germline CDR1 and CDR2: SGHRS and YFSETQ. This CDR3 region has 15 residues. Sequenced sample: blood. The source is a man aged 45 to 65 in good health. The chain couples TRBV5-1 to TRBJ1-2; 10 nucleotides match TRBD1. The CDR3 DNA follows: TGCGCCAGCAGGGGGACAGGGGCAATCGAAAAAGGCTACACCTTC. It encodes CASRGTGAIEKGYTF.